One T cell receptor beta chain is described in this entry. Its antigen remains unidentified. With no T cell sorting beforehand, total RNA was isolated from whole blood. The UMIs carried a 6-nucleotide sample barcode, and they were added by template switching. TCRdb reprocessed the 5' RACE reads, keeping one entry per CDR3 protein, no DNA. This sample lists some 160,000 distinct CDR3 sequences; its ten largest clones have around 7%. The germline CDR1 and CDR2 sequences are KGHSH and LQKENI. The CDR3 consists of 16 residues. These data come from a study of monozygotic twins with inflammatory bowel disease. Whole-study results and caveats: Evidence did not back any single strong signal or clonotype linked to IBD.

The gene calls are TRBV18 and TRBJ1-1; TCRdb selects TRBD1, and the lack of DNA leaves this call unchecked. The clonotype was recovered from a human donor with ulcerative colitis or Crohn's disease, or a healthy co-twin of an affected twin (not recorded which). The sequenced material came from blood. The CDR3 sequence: CASSQTGQVGNTEAFF.